This T cell receptor (beta chain) was identified in a study of T cell responses to AZD1222 COVID-19 vaccine. Trimming pared 7 bases from V and 8 bases from J, leaving 11 bases between. The CDR3 totals 10 residues. CDR1 and CDR2 (germline): SQVTM, ANQGSEA. Clones were sequenced by immunoSEQ multiplex PCR, and TCRdb holds only the in-frame ones, with some missing. This table has 95,000 to 100,000 clones, around 87% appearing once. Findings of the study overall: Among the donors, most were white British and more were female, and clonal diversity was possibly underestimated. Once two AZD1222 doses were given, Spike-specific TCR breadth and depth went up.

To note about this clone: Its antigen is unknown.

The TCR comes from an adult who received the AZD1222 COVID-19 vaccine. The chain recombines TRBV29-1 with TRBJ1-2; D is unresolved. The source material was peripheral blood, sampled 28 days after the second AZD1222 dose. CDR3 amino acids: CSAEGNGYTF. Here the CDR3 DNA reads TGCAGCGCCGAAGGGAACGGCTACACCTTC.